The following is a T cell receptor (beta chain) sequence with its context. The antigen remains unidentified. TCRdb reanalysed the 5' RACE reads using MiXCR and keeps one entry per CDR3 protein. The repertoire holds 5,000 or so distinct CDR3 sequences, 40% to 50% seen once, with 2.6% in the top ten. The CDR3 length is 18 residues. The germline V and J ends were trimmed by 6 bases and 0 bases, with 22 bases remaining between them. The data were taken from a study of T-cell memory formation after mild COVID-19. Regarding the study as a whole: Contracting clones localized mainly to CM and EM when CD4+ and mainly to EMRA when CD8+.

This sequence originates from an adult who had mild COVID-19 (a few samples of this study predate the infection). Cell type and time point are not known. The J gene is TRBJ2-3, the V gene TRBV12-3 or TRBV12-4, with D perhaps matching TRBD2 (5 bases). Input material: PBMCs or a T cell subset sorted from them (not recorded which). This CDR3 is CASSPPMGSPPSTDTQYF. The CDR3 DNA reads as TGTGCCAGCAGCCCTCCCATGGGGAGCCCGCCTAGCACAGATACGCAGTATTTT.